The sequence of this T cell receptor beta chain was determined in a study of regulatory T cells in long-lasting Graves disease. Study-level background: New Graves' disease cases had less than 3 months of antithyroid drugs.

This sample's time point: newly diagnosed GD, antithyroid drugs for less than 3 months. PBMC-derived RNA was used for the TCR library. This clonotype was recorded many times. What it binds is not known. The CDR3 totals 14 residues. Germline loops: CDR1 SGHAT, CDR2 FQNNGV. The V segment lost 5 bases and the J segment 2 bases; nucleotides outside the gene matches: 5. Study findings and constraints: Newly diagnosed Graves' patients exceeded persistent ones in TCR diversity. Persistent cases favored TRBV28, TRBJ1-2 and TRBJ2-5. Persistent patients shared more public clonotypes (2,741) than newly diagnosed patients (roughly 960).

Libraries of TCR beta came from iRepertoire HTBI primers plus Arm-PCR of CDR3 regions. MiXCR, applied by TCRdb to the multiplex PCR reads, yields one record per CDR3 protein. The table lists roughly 220,000 distinct CDR3 sequences, 18% of them singletons. The clonotype originates from a female donor with Graves disease. This material consisted of peripheral blood mononuclear cells (PBMCs), taken at new diagnosis, from a patient treated with antithyroid drugs. This chain connects TRBV11-2 to TRBJ2-7; 8 nucleotides line up with TRBD1. DNA for the CDR3: TGTGCCAGCAGCCGGACAGGGTTCCCCTACGAGCAGTACTTC. Translating gives CASSRTGFPYEQYF. Using reference TRBV11-2 and TRBJ2-7 for the parts outside the CDR3, the full variable domain is EAGVAQSPRYKIIEKRQSVAFWCNPISGHATLYWYQQILGQGPKLLIQFQNNGVVDDSQLPKDRFSAERLKGVDSTLKIQPAKLEDSAVYLCASSRTGFPYEQYFGPGTRLTVT.